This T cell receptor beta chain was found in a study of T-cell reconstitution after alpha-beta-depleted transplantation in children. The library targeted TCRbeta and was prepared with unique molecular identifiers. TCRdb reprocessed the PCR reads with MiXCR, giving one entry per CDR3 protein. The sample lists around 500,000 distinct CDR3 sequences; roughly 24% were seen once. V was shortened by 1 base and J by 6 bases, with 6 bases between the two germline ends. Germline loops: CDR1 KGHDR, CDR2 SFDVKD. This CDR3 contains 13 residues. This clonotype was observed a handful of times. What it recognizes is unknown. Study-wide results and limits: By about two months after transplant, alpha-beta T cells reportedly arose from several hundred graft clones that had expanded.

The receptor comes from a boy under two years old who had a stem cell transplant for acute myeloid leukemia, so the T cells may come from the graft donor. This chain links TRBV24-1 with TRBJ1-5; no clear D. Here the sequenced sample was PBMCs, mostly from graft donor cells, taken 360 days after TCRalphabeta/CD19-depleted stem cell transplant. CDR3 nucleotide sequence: TGTGCCACCAGTGATTTCTCAGGTCAGCCCCAGCATTTT. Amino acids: CATSDFSGQPQHF.